There are many counts of the clone carrying this T cell receptor (beta chain). Library construction for TCR beta used iRepertoire HTBI primers and Arm-PCR of CDR3 regions. TCRdb recomputed calls from the multiplex PCR reads with MiXCR, one row per CDR3 protein. The profile shows under 700,000 distinct CDR3 sequences, roughly a sixth of them singletons. The data derive from a study of regulatory T cells in long-lasting Graves disease. This sample's time point: newly diagnosed GD, antithyroid drugs for less than 3 months. RNA isolated from PBMCs was used to make the TCR library. Germline CDR1 and CDR2: GTSNPN and SVGIG (reference sequence). The CDR3 sequence is 13 residues long. Trimming removed 3 bases at V and 4 bases at J, with 12 bases between. The data also belong to a second study, concerning T cells in Graves' hyperthyroidism and ophthalmopathy. As that study records: A model using 13 V-J features told ophthalmopathy apart from stable hyperthyroidism.

Sequencing was performed on peripheral blood mononuclear cells (PBMCs), taken at new diagnosis, from a patient treated with antithyroid drugs. This chain connects TRBV30 to TRBJ1-1; D is undetermined. The origin of this receptor is a woman aged 40 to 65 with Graves disease. CDR3 protein: CAWRRTLSTEAFF. The CDR3 region has the DNA TGTGCCTGGAGGAGGACTCTGAGCACTGAAGCTTTCTTT.